The T cell receptor beta chain under discussion was sequenced for a study of OX40 agonist ivuxolimab in advanced cancers. Overall study: Partial response was recorded in three patients: one hepatocellular carcinoma and two cutaneous melanoma cases. Whole-study results and caveats: By week 6 at 0.1 to 3.0 mg/kg, blood CD4+ and CD8+ T cells had expanded clonally. Clonal expansion among partial responders at 0.1-3.0 mg/kg ranked near the lowest. Antigens targeted by the expanded peripheral T cells were not determined.

Profiled with immunoSEQ multiplex PCR; TCRdb holds only in-frame clones, not every one. The repertoire holds about 75,000 clones, with over 85% as singletons. This clone showed up just once. The antigen remains undetermined. In germline, CDR1 is SGHNT, CDR2 YYREEE (reference sequence). Trimming removed 4 bases at V and 0 bases at J, with 6 bases between. This CDR3 is built from 13 residues. This sequence was found in an adult with an advanced solid tumor such as melanoma, head and neck, liver or kidney cancer. The sequences come from CD4+ or CD8+ T cells sorted from blood, collected in a trial of the OX40 agonist ivuxolimab. The V and J genes are TRBV5-4 and TRBJ2-3; D not resolved. DNA for the CDR3: TGTGCCAGCAGCCCCGATAGCACAGATACGCAGTATTTT. Translated: CASSPDSTDTQYF.